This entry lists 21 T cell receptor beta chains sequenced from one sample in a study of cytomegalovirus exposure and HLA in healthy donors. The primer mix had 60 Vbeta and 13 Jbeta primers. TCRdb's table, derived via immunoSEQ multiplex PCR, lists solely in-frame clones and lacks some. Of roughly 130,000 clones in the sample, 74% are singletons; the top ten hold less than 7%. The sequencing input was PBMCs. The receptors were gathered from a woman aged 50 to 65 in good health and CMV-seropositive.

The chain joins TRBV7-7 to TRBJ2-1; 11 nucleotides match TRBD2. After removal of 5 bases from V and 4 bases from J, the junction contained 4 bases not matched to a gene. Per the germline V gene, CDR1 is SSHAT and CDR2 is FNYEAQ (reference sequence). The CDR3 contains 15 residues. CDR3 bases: TGTGCCAGCAGCCGTACTAGCGGGGGTTACAATGAGCAGTTCTTC. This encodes CASSRTSGGYNEQFF.

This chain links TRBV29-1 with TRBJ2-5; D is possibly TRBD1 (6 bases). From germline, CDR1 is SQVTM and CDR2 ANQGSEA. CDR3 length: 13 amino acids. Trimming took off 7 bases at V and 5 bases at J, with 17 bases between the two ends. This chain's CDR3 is CSAAGVVGETQYF. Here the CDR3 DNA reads TGCAGCGCCGCAGGGGTGGTCGGGGAGACCCAGTACTTC. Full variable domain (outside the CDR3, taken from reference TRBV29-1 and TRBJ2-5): SAVISQKPSRDICQRGTSLTIQCQVDSQVTMMFWYRQQPGQSLTLIATANQGSEATYESGFVIDKFPISRPNLTFSTLTVSNMSPEDSSIYLCSAAGVVGETQYFGPGTRLLVL.

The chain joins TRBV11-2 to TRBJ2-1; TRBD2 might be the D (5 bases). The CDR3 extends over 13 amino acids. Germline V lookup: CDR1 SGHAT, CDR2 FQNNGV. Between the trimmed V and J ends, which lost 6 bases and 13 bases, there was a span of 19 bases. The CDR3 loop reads CASRMVTIPKQFF. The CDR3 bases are TGTGCCAGCAGGATGGTGACTATCCCCAAACAGTTCTTC.

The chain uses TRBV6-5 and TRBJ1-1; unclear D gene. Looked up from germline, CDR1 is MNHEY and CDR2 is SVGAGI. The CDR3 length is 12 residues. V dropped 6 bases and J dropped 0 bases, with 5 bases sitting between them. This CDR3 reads CASRRVNTEAFF. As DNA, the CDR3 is TGTGCCAGCAGGAGAGTGAACACTGAAGCTTTCTTT.

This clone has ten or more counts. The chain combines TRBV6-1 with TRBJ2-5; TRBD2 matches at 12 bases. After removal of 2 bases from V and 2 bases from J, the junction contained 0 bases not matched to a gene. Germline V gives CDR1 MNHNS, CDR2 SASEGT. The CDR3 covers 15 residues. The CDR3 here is CASSELAGGQETQYF. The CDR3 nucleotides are TGTGCCAGCAGTGAACTAGCGGGGGGGCAAGAGACCCAGTACTTC.

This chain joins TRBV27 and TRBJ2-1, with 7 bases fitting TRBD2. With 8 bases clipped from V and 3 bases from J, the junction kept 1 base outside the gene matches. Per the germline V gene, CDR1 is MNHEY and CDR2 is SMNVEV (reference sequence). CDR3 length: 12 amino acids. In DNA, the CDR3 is TGTGCCAGCGGGGGGGGCTACAATGAGCAGTTCTTC. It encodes CASGGGYNEQFF.

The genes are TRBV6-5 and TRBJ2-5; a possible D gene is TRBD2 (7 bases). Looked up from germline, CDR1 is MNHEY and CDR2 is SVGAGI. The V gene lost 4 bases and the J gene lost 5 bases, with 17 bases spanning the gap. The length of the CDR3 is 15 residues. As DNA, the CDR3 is TGTGCCAGCAGTTCACGAGGGGGGGCAAGTGAGACCCAGTACTTC. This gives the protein CASSSRGGASETQYF.

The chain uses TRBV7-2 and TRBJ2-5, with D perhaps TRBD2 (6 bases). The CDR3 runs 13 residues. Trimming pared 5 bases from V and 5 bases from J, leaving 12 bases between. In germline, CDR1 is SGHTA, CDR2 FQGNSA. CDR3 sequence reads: CASSGGLKETQYF. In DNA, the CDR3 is TGTGCCAGCAGCGGGGGACTGAAGGAGACCCAGTACTTC.

This CDR3 reads CASSLRQGQHEQYF. The CDR3 region has the DNA TGTGCCAGCAGCTTACGACAGGGGCAGCACGAGCAGTACTTC. The rearrangement links TRBV7-2 to TRBJ2-7; 8 nucleotides align to TRBD1. This CDR3 spans 14 amino acids. Trimming cost V 2 bases and J 5 bases; bases outside gene matches: 5. Germline CDR1 SGHTA, CDR2 FQGNSA. The full variable domain, its missing parts supplied by reference TRBV7-2 and TRBJ2-7, is GAGVSQSPSNKVTEKGKDVELRCDPISGHTALYWYRQSLGQGLEFLIYFQGNSAPDKSGLPSDRFSAERTGGSVSTLTIQRTQQEDSAVYLCASSLRQGQHEQYFGPGTRLTVT.

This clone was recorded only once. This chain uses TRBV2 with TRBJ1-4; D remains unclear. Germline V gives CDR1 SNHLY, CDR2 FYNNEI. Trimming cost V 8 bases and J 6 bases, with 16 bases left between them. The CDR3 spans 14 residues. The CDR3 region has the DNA TGTGCCAGCTTGGGGAGCCTAATCGATGAAAAACTGTTTTTT. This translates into CASLGSLIDEKLFF.

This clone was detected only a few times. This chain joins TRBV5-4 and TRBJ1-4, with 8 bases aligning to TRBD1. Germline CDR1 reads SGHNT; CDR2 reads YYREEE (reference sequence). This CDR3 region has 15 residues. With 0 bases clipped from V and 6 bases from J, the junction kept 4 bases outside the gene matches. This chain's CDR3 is CASSLGGQGDEKLFF. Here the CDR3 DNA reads TGTGCCAGCAGCTTGGGAGGACAGGGCGATGAAAAACTGTTTTTT.

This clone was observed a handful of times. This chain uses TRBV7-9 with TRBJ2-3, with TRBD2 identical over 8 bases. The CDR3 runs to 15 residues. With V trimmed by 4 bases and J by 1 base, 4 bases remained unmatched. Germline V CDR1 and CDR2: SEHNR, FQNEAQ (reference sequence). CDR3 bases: TGTGCCAGCAGCTCCACGACTAGCGGCACAGATACGCAGTATTTT. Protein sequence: CASSSTTSGTDTQYF.

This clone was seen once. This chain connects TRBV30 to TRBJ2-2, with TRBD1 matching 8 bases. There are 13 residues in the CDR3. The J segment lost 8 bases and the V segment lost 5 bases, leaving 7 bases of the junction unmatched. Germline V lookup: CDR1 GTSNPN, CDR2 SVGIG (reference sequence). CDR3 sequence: CAWERTGQGELFF. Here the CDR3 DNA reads TGTGCCTGGGAACGGACAGGGCAAGGGGAGCTGTTTTTT.

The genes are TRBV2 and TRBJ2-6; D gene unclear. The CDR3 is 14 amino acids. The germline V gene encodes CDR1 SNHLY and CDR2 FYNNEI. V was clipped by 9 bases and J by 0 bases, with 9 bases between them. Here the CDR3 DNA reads TGTGCCAGATCGAGCCCCTCTGGGGCCAACGTCCTGACTTTC. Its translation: CARSSPSGANVLTF. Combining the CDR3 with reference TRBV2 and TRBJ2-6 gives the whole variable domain EPEVTQTPSHQVTQMGQEVILRCVPISNHLYFYWYRQILGQKVEFLVSFYNNEISEKSEIFDDQFSVERPDGSNFTLKIRSTKLEDSAMYFCARSSPSGANVLTFGAGSRLTVL.

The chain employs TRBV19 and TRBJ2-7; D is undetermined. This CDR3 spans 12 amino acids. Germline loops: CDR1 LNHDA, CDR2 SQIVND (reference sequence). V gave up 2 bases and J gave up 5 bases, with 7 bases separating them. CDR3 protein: CASSISGDEQYF. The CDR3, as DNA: TGTGCCAGTAGTATATCCGGAGACGAGCAGTACTTC.

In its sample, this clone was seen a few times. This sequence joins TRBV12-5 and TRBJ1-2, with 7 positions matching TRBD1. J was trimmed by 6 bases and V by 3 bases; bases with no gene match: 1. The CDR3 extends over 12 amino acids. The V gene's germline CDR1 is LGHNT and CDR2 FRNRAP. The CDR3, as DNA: TGTGCTAGTGGTTTTCAGGGGGATGGCTACACCTTC. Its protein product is CASGFQGDGYTF.

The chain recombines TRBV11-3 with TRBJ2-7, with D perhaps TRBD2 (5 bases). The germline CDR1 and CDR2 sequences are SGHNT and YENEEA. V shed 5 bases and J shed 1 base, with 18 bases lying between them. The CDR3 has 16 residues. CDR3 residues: CASSLGEGDRSYEQYF. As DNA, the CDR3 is TGTGCCAGCAGCCTGGGCGAGGGCGACCGATCCTACGAGCAGTACTTC.

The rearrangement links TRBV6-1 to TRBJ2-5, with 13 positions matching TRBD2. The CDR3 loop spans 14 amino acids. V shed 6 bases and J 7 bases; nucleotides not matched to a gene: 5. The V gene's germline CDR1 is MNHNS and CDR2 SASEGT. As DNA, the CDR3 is TGTGCCAGCAGGAGGACTAGCGGGGGAGGGACCCAGTACTTC. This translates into CASRRTSGGGTQYF.

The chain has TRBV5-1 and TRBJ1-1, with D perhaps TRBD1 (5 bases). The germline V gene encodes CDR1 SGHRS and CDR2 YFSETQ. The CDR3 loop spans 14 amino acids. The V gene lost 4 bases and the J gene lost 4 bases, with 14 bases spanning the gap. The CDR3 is CASSAVGGVTEAFF. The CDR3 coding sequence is TGCGCCAGCAGCGCGGTGGGGGGGGTCACTGAAGCTTTCTTT.

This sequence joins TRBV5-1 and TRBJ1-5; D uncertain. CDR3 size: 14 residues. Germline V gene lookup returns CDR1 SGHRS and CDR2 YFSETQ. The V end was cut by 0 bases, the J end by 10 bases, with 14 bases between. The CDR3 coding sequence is TGCGCCAGCAGCTTGGATGGAGAAGTTGGTCCCCAGCATTTT. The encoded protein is CASSLDGEVGPQHF.

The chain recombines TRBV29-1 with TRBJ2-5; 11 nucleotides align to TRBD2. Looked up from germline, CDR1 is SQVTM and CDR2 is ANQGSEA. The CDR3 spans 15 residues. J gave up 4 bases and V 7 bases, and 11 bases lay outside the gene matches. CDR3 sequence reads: CSALGELAGAETQYF. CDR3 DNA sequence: TGCAGCGCTCTTGGGGAACTAGCGGGGGCAGAGACCCAGTACTTC.